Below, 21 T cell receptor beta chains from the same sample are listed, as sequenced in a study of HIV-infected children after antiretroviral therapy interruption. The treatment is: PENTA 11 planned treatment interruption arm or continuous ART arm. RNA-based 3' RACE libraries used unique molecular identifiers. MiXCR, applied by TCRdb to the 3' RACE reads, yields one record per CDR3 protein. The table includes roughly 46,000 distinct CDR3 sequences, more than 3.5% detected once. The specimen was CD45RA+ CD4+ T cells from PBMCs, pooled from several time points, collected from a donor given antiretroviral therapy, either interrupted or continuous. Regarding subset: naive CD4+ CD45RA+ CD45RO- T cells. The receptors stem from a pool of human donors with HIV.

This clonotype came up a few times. As DNA, the CDR3 is TGCAGTGCTCTTTTAGCGGTAGCCTACAATGAGCAGTTCTTC. Translating gives CSALLAVAYNEQFF. V usage is TRBV20-1 and J usage is TRBJ2-1, with TRBD2 as a possible D gene (6 bases). The CDR3 sequence is 14 residues long. Trimming shortened V by 5 bases and J by 2 bases, and 13 bases separated the two germline ends. Germline V CDR1 and CDR2: DFQATT, SNEGSKA (reference sequence).

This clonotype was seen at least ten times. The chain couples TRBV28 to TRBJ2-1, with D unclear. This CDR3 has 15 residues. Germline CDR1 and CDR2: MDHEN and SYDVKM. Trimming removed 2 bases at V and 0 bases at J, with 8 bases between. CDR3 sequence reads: CASSLGDRSYNEQFF. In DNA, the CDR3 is TGTGCCAGCAGTTTAGGGGATCGCTCCTACAATGAGCAGTTCTTC.

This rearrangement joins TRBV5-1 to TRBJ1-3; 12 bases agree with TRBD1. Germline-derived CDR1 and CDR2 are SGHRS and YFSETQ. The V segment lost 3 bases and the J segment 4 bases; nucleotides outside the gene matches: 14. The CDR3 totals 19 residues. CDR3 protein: CASSSDPGQGAGTGNTIYF. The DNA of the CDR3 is TGCGCCAGCAGCTCTGACCCGGGACAGGGGGCAGGAACGGGAAACACCATATATTTT.

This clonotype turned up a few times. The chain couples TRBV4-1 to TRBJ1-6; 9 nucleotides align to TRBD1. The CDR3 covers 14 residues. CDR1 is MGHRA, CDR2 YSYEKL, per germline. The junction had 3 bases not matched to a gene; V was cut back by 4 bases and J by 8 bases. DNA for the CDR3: TGCGCCAGCAGCCCCCGACAGGGGGATTCACCCCTCCACTTT. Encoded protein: CASSPRQGDSPLHF.

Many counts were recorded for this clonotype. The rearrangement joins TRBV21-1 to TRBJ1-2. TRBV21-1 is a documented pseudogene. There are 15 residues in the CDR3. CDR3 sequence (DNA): TGTGCCAGCAGCTTGGCAGGGCAGAGAAACTATGGCTACACCTTC. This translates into CASSLAGQRNYGYTF.

The CDR3 loop reads CATTEGGRDTGELFF. In nucleotides, the CDR3 is TGTGCCACTACAGAGGGGGGGCGCGACACCGGGGAGCTGTTTTTT. The chain uses TRBV24-1 and TRBJ2-2; D is possibly TRBD2 (7 bases). Germline lookup yields CDR1 KGHDR and CDR2 SFDVKD. Trimming cost V 10 bases and J 3 bases, with 17 bases left between them. The CDR3 covers 15 residues.

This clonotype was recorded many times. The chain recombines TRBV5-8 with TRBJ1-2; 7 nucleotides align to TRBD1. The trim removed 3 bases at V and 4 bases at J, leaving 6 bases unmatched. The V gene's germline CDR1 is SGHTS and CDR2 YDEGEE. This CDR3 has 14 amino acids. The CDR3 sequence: CASSWGQIIYGYTF. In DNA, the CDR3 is TGTGCCAGCAGCTGGGGACAGATAATCTATGGCTACACCTTC.

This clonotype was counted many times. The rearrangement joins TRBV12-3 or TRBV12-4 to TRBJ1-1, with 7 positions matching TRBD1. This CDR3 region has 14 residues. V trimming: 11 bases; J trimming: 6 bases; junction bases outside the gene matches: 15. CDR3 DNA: TGTGCCGCTAGGGACAGCGGCCCAGGCGCTGAAGCTTTCTTT. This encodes CAARDSGPGAEAFF.

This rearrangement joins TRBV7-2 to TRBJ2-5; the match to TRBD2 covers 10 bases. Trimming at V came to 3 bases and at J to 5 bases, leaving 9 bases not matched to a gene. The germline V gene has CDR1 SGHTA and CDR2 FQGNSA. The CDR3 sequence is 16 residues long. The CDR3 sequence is CASSFRLAGEGETQYF. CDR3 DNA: TGTGCCAGCAGCTTTCGGCTAGCGGGGGAGGGTGAGACCCAGTACTTC. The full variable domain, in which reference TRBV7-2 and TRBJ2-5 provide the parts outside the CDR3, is GAGVSQSPSNKVTEKGKDVELRCDPISGHTALYWYRQSLGQGLEFLIYFQGNSAPDKSGLPSDRFSAERTGGSVSTLTIQRTQQEDSAVYLCASSFRLAGEGETQYFGPGTRLLVL.

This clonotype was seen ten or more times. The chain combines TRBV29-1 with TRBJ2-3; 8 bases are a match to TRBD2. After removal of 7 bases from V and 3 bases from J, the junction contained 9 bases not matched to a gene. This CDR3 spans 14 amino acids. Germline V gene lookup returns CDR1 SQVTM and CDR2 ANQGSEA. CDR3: CSARRGDGTDTQYF. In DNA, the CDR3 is TGCAGCGCGAGGCGGGGGGACGGGACAGATACGCAGTATTTT.

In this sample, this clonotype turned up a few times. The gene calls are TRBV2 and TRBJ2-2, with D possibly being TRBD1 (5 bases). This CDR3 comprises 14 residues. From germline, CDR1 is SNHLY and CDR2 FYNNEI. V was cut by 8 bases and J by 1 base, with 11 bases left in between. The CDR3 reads CASLRAENTGELFF. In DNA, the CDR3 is TGTGCCAGCCTCAGGGCAGAGAACACCGGGGAGCTGTTTTTT.

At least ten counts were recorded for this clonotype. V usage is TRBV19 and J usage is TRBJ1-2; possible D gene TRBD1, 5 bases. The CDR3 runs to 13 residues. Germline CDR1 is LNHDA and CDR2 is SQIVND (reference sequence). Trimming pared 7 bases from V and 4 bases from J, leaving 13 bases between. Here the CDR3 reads CASTPDRSYGYTF. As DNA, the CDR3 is TGTGCCAGTACCCCCGACAGATCCTATGGCTACACCTTC.

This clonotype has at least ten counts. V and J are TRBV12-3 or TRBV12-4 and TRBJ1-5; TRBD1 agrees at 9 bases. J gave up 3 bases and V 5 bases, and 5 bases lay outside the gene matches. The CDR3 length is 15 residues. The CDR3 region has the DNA TGTGCCAGCAGTCAGATACAGGGGGCCAATCAGCCCCAGCATTTT. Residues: CASSQIQGANQPQHF.

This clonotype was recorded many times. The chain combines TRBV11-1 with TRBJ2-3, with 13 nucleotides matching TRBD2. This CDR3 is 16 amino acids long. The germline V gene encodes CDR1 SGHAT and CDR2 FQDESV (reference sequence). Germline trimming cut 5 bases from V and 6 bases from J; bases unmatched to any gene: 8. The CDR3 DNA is TGTGCCAGCAGCCTACGGACTAGCGGGGGTACGGATACGCAGTATTTT. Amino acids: CASSLRTSGGTDTQYF. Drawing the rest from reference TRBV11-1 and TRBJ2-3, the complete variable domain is EAEVAQSPRYKITEKSQAVAFWCDPISGHATLYWYRQILGQGPELLVQFQDESVVDDSQLPKDRFSAERLKGVDSTLKIQPAELGDSAMYLCASSLRTSGGTDTQYFGPGTRLTVL.

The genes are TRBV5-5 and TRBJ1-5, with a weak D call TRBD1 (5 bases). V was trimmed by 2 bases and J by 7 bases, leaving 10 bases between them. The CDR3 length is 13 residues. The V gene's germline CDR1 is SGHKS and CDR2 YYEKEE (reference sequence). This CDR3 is CASSFTDSQPQHF. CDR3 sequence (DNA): TGTGCCAGCAGCTTTACTGACAGCCAGCCCCAGCATTTT.

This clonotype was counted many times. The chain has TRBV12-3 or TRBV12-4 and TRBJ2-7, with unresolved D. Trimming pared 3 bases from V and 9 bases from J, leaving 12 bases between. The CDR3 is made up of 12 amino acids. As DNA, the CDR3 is TGTGCCAGCAGTTTGGAGCCTCTAGGGCAGTACTTC. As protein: CASSLEPLGQYF.

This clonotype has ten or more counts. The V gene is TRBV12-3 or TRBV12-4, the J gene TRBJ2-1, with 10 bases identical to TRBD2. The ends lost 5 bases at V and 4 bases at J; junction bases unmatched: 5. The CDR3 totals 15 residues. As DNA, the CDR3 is TGTGCCAGCAGTCTTAGCGGGGGGCCGTACAATGAGCAGTTCTTC. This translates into CASSLSGGPYNEQFF.

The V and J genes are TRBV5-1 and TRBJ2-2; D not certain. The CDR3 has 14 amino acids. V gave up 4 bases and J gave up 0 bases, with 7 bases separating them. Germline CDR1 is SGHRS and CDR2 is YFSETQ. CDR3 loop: CASSLNSNTGELFF. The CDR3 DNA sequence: TGCGCCAGCAGCCTGAACTCGAACACCGGGGAGCTGTTTTTT.

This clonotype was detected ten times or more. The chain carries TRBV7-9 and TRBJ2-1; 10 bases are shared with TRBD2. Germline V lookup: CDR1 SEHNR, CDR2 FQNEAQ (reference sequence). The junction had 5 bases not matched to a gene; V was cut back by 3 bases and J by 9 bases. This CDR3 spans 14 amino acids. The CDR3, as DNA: TGTGCCAGCAGCTTTAGCGGGGGGCCTACTGAGCAGTTCTTC. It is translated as CASSFSGGPTEQFF.

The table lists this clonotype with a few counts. In nucleotides, the CDR3 is TGCAGCGTTTCGGAGACCAGGAACACTGAAGCTTTCTTT. Residues: CSVSETRNTEAFF. The chain has TRBV29-1 and TRBJ1-1; D unresolved. The CDR3 consists of 13 residues. CDR1 and CDR2 from the germline V gene are SQVTM and ANQGSEA. V was pared by 5 bases and J by 1 base, with 11 bases between.

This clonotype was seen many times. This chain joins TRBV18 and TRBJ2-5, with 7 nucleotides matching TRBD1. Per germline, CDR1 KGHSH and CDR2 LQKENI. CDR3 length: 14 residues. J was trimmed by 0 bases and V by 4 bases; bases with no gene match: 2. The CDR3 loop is CASSRGTDQETQYF. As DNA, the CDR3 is TGTGCCAGCTCACGGGGGACAGACCAAGAGACCCAGTACTTC.